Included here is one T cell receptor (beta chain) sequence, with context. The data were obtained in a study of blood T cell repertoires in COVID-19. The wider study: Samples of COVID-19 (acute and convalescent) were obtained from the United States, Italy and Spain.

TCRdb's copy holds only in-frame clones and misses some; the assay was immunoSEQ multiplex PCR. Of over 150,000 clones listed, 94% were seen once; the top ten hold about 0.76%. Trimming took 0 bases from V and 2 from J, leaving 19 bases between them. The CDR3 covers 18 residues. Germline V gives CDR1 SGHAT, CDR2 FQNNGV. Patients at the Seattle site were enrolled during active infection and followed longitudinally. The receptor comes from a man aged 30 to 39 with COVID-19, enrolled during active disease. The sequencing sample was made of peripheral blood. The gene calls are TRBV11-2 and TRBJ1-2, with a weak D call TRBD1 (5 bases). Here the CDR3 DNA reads TGTGCCAGCAGCTTAGACTGGAGGGGCGCGAGGACGAACTATGGCTACACCTTC. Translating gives CASSLDWRGARTNYGYTF.